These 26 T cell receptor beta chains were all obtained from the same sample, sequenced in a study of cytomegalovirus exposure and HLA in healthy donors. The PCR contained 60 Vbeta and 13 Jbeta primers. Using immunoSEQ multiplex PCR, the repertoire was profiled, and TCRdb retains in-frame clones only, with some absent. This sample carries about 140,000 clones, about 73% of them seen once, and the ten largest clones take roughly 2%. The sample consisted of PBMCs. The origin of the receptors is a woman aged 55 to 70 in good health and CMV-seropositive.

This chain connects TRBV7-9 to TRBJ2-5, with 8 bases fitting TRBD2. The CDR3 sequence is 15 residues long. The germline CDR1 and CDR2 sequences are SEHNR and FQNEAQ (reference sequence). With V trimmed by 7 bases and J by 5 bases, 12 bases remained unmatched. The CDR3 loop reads CASTPDGGAGETQYF. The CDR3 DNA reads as TGTGCCAGCACCCCGGACGGGGGGGCCGGGGAGACCCAGTACTTC.

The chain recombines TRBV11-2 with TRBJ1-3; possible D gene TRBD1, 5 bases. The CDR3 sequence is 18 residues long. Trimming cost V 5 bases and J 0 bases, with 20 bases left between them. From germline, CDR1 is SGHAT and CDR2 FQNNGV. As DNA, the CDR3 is TGTGCCAGCAGCCTCCTTCGTGGGGCTGGCCTCTCTGGAAACACCATATATTTT. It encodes CASSLLRGAGLSGNTIYF.

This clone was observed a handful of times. In DNA, the CDR3 is TGCGCCAGCAGCTTGGAAGGACTAGCGGGCCAAGAGACCCAGTACTTC. It yields the protein CASSLEGLAGQETQYF. The gene calls are TRBV5-1 and TRBJ2-5; TRBD2 aligns across 11 bases. This CDR3 has 16 residues. V shed 0 bases and J 1 base; nucleotides not matched to a gene: 2. Germline CDR1 and CDR2: SGHRS and YFSETQ.

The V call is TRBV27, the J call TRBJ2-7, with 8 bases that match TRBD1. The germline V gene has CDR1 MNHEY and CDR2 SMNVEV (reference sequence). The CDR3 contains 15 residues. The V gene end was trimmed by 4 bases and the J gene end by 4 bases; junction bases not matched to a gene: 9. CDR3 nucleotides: TGTGCCAGCAGTTCTCATACAGGGGGGAATTACGAGCAGTACTTC. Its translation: CASSSHTGGNYEQYF.

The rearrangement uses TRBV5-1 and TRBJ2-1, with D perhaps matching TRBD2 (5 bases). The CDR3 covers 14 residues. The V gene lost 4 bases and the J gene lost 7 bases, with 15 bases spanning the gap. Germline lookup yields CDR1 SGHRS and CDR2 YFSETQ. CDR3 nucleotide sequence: TGCGCCAGCAGCCCTCTTCGCGGGTGGAATGAGCAGTTCTTC. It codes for CASSPLRGWNEQFF.

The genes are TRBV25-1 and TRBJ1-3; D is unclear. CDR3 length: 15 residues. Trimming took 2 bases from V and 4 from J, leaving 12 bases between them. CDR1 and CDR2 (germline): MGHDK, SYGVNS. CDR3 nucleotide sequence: TGTGCCAGCAGTGAAGGCTCCAGTACCGGAAACACCATATATTTT. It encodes CASSEGSSTGNTIYF.

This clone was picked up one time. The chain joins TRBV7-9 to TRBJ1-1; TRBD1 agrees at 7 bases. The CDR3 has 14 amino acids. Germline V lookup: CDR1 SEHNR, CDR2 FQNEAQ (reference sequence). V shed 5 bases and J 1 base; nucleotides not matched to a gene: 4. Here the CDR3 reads CASSAGQANTEAFF. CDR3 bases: TGTGCCAGCAGCGCCGGACAGGCGAACACTGAAGCTTTCTTT.

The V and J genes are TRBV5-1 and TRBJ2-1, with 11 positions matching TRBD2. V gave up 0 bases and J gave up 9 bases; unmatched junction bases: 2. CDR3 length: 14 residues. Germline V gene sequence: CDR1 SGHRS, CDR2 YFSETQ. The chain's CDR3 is CASSLALAGGEQFF. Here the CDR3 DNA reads TGCGCCAGCAGCTTGGCTCTAGCGGGAGGTGAGCAGTTCTTC.

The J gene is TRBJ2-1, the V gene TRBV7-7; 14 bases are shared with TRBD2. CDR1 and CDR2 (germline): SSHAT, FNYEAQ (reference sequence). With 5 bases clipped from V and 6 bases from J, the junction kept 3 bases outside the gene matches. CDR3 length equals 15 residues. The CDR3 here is CASSPGTSGSNEQFF. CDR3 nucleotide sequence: TGTGCCAGCAGCCCCGGGACTAGCGGGAGCAATGAGCAGTTCTTC.

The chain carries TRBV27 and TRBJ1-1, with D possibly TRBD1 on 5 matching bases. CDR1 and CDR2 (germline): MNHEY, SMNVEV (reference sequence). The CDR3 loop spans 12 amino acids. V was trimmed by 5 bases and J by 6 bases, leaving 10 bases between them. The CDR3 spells CASSVTGAEAFF. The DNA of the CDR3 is TGTGCCAGCAGTGTAACAGGCGCTGAAGCTTTCTTT.

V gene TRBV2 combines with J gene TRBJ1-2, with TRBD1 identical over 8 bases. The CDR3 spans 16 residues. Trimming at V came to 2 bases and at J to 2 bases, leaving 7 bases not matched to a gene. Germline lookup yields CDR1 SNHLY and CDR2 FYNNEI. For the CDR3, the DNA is TGTGCCAGCAGTGAAAACAGGGGGAGTTCAAACTATGGCTACACCTTC. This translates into CASSENRGSSNYGYTF. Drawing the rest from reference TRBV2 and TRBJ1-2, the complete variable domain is EPEVTQTPSHQVTQMGQEVILRCVPISNHLYFYWYRQILGQKVEFLVSFYNNEISEKSEIFDDQFSVERPDGSNFTLKIRSTKLEDSAMYFCASSENRGSSNYGYTFGSGTRLTVV.

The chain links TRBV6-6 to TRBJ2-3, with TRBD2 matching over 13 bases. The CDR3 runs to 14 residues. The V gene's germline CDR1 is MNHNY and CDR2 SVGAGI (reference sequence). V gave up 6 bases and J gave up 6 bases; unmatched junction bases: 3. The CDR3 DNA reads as TGTGCCAGCAGCGGACTAGCGGGAGTTGATACGCAGTATTTT. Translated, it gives CASSGLAGVDTQYF.

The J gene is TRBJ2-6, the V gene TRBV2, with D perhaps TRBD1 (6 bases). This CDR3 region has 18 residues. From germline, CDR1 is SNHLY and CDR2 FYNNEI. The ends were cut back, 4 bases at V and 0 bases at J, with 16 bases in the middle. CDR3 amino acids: CASSGETGYTSGANVLTF. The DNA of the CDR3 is TGTGCCAGCAGTGGGGAGACAGGATACACCTCTGGGGCCAACGTCCTGACTTTC.

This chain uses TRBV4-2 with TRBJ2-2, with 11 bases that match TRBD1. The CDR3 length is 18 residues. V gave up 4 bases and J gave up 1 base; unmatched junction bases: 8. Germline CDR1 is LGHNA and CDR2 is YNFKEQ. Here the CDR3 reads CASSRGSGTGGNTGELFF. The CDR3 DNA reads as TGTGCCAGCAGCCGTGGGTCCGGGACAGGGGGGAACACCGGGGAGCTGTTTTTT.

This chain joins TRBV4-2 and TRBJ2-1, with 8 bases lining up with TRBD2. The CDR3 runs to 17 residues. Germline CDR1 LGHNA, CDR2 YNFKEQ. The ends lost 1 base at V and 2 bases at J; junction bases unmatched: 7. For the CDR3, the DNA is TGTGCCAGCAGCCAAGCGGTACGGGAGGGCCCCTACAATGAGCAGTTCTTC. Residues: CASSQAVREGPYNEQFF.

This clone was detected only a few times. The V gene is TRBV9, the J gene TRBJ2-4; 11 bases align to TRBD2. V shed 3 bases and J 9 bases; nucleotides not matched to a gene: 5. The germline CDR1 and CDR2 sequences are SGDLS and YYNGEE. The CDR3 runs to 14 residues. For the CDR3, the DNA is TGTGCCAGCAGCGCTACTAGCGGGAGCAGCATTCAGTACTTC. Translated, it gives CASSATSGSSIQYF.

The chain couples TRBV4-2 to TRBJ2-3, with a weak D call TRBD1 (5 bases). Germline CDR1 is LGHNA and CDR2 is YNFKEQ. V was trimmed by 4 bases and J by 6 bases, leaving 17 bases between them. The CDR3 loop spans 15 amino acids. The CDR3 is CASSPVPGLDDTQYF. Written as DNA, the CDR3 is TGTGCCAGCAGCCCAGTCCCAGGGCTTGACGATACGCAGTATTTT.

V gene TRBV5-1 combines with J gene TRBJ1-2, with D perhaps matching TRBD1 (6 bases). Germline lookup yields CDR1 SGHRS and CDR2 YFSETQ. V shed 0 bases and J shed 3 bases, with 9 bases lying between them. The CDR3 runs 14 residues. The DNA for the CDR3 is TGCGCCAGCAGCTTGGGACAGGAGCACTATGGCTACACCTTC. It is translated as CASSLGQEHYGYTF.

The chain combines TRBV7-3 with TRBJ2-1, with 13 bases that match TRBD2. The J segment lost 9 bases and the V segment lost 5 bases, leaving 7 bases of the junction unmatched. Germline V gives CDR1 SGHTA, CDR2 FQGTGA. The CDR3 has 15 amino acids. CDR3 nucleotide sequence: TGTGCCAGCAGCCGTGGACTAGCGGGAGAGGGTGAGCAGTTCTTC. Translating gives CASSRGLAGEGEQFF.

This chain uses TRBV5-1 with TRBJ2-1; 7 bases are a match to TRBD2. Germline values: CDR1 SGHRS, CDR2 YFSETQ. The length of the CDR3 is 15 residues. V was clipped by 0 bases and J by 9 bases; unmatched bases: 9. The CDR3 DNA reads TGCGCCAGCAGCTTGGTGGGGGAGGGCCGGAGTGAGCAGTTCTTC. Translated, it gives CASSLVGEGRSEQFF.

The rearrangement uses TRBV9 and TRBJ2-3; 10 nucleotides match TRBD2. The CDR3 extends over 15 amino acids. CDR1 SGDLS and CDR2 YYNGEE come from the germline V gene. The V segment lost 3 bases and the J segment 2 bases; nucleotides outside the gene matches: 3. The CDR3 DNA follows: TGTGCCAGCAGCGGGACTAGCGGCCTCACAGATACGCAGTATTTT. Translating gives CASSGTSGLTDTQYF.

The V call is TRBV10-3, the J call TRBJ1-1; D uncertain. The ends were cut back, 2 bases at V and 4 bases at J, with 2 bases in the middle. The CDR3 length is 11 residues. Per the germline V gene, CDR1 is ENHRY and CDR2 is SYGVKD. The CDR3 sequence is CAISELTEAFF. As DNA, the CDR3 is TGTGCCATCAGTGAGCTCACTGAAGCTTTCTTT.

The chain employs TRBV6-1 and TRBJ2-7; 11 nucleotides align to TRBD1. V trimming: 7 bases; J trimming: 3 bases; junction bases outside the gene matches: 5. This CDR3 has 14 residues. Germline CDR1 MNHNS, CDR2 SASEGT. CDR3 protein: CASNSGQGVYEQYF. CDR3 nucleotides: TGTGCCAGCAACTCGGGACAGGGGGTCTACGAGCAGTACTTC.

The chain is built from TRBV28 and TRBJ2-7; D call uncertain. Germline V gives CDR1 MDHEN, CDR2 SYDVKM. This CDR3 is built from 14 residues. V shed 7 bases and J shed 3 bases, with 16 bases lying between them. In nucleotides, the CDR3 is TGTGCCAGCACCGGCGGCACGGCCTACTACGAGCAGTACTTC. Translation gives CASTGGTAYYEQYF.

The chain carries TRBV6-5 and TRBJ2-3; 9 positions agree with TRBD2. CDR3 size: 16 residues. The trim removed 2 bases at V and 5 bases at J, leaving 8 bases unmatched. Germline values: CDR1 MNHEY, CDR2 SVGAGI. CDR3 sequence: CASSYQSSGVGDTQYF. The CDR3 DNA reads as TGTGCCAGCAGTTACCAATCTAGCGGGGTGGGAGATACGCAGTATTTT.

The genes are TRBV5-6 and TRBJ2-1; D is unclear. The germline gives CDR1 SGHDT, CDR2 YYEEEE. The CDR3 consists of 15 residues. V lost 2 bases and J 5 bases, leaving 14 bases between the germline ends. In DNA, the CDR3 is TGTGCCAGCAGCTTACTAATAGGCCTCGACAATGAGCAGTTCTTC. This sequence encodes CASSLLIGLDNEQFF. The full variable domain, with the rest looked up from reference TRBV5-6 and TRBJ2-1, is DAGVTQSPTHLIKTRGQQVTLRCSPKSGHDTVSWYQQALGQGPQFIFQYYEEEERQRGNFPDRFSGHQFPNYSSELNVNALLLGDSALYLCASSLLIGLDNEQFFGPGTRLTVL.